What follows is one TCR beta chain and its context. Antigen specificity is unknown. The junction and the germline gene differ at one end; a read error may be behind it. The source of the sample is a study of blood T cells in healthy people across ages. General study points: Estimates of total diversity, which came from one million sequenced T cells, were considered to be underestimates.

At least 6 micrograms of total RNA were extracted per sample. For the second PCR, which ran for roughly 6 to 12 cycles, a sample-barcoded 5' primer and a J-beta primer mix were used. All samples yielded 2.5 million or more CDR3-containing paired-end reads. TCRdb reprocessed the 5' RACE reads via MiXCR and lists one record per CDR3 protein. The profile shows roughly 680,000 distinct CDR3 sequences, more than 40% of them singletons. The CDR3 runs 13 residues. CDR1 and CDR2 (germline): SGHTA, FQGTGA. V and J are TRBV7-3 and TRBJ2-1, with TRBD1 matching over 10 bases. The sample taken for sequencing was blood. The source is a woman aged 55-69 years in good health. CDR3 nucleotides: TGTGCCAGCAGCACCGGACAGGGGGGCGAGCGGTTCTTC. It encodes CASSTGQGGERFF.